This is a list of T cell receptor beta chains from one sample in a study of vaccination and CD4 T cells after COVID-19. One entry per CDR3 protein results from TCRdb running MiXCR on the PCR reads. The sample includes nearly 5,500 distinct CDR3 sequences, about 40% of them seen just once. These receptors' targets are unknown. The sequenced sample consisted of CD4+ T cells from blood, cultured in vitro. The receptors stem from a human donor in good health. Both conserved end residues are part of each CDR3. The D gene is left open where the match is weak. The size of a clone is reported for some rows only, either as once, few or many, or as a class for expanded clones.

size,D,J,V,DNA,CDR3
.,.,TRBJ1-2,TRBV28,TGTGCCAGCAGTTTAGGGCCAATCCGGGGCTACACCTTC,CASSLGPIRGYTF
.,TRBD1,TRBJ1-2,TRBV2,TGTGCCAGCAACGCAGGGGGATATAACTATGGCTACACCTTC,CASNAGGYNYGYTF
.,.,TRBJ1-2,TRBV9,TGTGCCAGCAGCGTTGCGGGGGACCTTAACTATGGCTACACCTTC,CASSVAGDLNYGYTF
few,.,TRBJ1-5,TRBV19,TGTGCCAGTAGCGACAGCTATAGCAATCAGCCCCAGCATTTT,CASSDSYSNQPQHF
.,.,TRBJ2-7,TRBV7-2,TGTGCCAGCAGCTTAGCGGGGACGGCCTACGAGCAGTACTTC,CASSLAGTAYEQYF
few,.,TRBJ2-7,TRBV7-2,TGTGCCAGCAGCCCCATGTACGAGCAGTACTTC,CASSPMYEQYF
few,.,TRBJ1-1,TRBV25-1,TGTGCCAGCAGTGAATGGGTAGGTGAAGCTTTCTTT,CASSEWVGEAFF
.,TRBD2,TRBJ2-7,TRBV19,TGTGCCAGTAGGACTAGCGGGAGTACCTACGAGCAGTACTTC,CASRTSGSTYEQYF
.,TRBD1,TRBJ2-7,TRBV7-6,TGTGCCAGCAGCTTTGACAGGGGGCTCGGAGAGCAGTACTTC,CASSFDRGLGEQYF
few,.,TRBJ1-1,TRBV20-1,TGCAGTGCTGCGCCCGGAAGGATAACTGAAGCTTTCTTT,CSAAPGRITEAFF
.,TRBD2,TRBJ2-1,TRBV6-5,TGTGCCAGCAGTTACGGGAGGGCCGACTACAATGAGCAGTTCTTC,CASSYGRADYNEQFF
.,.,TRBJ2-3,TRBV20-1,TGCAGTGCTCGGGGGGCCTACACAGATACGCAGTATTTT,CSARGAYTDTQYF
.,.,TRBJ1-1,TRBV10-2,TGCGCCAGCAGTGAAAGGCGTCGGAACACTGAAGCTTTCTTT,CASSERRRNTEAFF
.,TRBD1,TRBJ1-5,TRBV2,TGTGCCAGCAGTGAGTTTAGGGGGCTCAATCAGCCCCAGCATTTT,CASSEFRGLNQPQHF
.,TRBD1,TRBJ2-7,TRBV20-1,TGCAGTGCTTGGACAGGAAGGTACAACGAGCAGTACTTC,CSAWTGRYNEQYF